A selection of T cell receptor beta chains follows, all from one sample in a study of Ad26.COV2.S vaccination and SARS-CoV-2 variants. TCRdb keeps only in-frame clones here, not all; method: immunoSEQ multiplex PCR. This table has some 400,000 clones, over 75% appearing once. Sequencing used peripheral blood, obtained in a trial of Ad26.COV2.S vaccine versus placebo. The receptors derive from a person aged 18-60 years who received the Ad26.COV2.S COVID-19 vaccine or a placebo. CDR3s include the opening cysteine and the closing phenylalanine or tryptophan. D genes are given only for firm matches.

cdr3_length	j_call	d_call	v_call	cdr3_nt	cdr3_aa
15	TRBJ2-7	.	TRBV19	TGTGCCAGTAGTACCCCCGGCCCTAGTACGTACGAGCAGTACTTC	CASSTPGPSTYEQYF
13	TRBJ1-1	.	TRBV19	TGTGCCAGTAGTATAGACAAGAGCCGTGAAGCTTTCTTT	CASSIDKSREAFF
16	TRBJ2-5	.	TRBV5-1	TGCGCCAGCAGGAACTCCCTGCGGGGTCGGCAAGAGACCCAGTACTTC	CASRNSLRGRQETQYF
16	TRBJ2-5	TRBD2	TRBV24-1	TGTGCCACCAGTGATCGACTAGCGGGAGGGTTTGAGACCCAGTACTTC	CATSDRLAGGFETQYF
14	TRBJ1-2	.	TRBV5-6	TGTGCCAGCAGCTTGGATCGGACCCCCTATGGCTACACCTTC	CASSLDRTPYGYTF
14	TRBJ2-7	TRBD2	TRBV28	TGTGCCAGCAGGGGGACTAGCGGGAGTAACGAGCAGTACTTC	CASRGTSGSNEQYF
14	TRBJ1-5	.	TRBV5-6	TGTGCCAGCAGCTTGGGACAGGCGGATCAGCCCCAGCATTTT	CASSLGQADQPQHF
15	TRBJ1-4	.	TRBV5-1	TGCGCCAGCAGCTTGTTGGTGGGGGCGCGGGAAAAACTGTTTTTT	CASSLLVGAREKLFF
16	TRBJ2-3	TRBD1	TRBV4-1	TGCGCCAGCAGCCAGATGACAGGGGAAATTAGAGATACGCAGTATTTT	CASSQMTGEIRDTQYF
15	TRBJ2-1	.	TRBV7-6	TGTGCCAGCAGCTTAGGCGGGACGATAGGCAATGAGCAGTTCTTC	CASSLGGTIGNEQFF
12	TRBJ2-3	.	TRBV19	TGTGCCAGTCGCAGGGATACAGATACGCAGTATTTT	CASRRDTDTQYF
13	TRBJ2-5	.	TRBV9	TGTGCCAGCAGCGTAGCTAGCGAGGGGACCCAGTACTTC	CASSVASEGTQYF
19	TRBJ2-2	.	TRBV27	TGTGCCAGCAGTCTTTCTTCACCAGGGGTACCGGTCGACACCGGGGAGCTGTTTTTT	CASSLSSPGVPVDTGELFF
14	TRBJ2-2	.	TRBV28	TGTGCCAGCAGTTTATTCGCAGGGACCGGGGAGCTGTTTTTT	CASSLFAGTGELFF
12	TRBJ1-2	.	TRBV24-1	TGTGCCACCAGTGGGGGCAACTATGGCTACACCTTC	CATSGGNYGYTF
15	TRBJ2-3	TRBD2	TRBV27	TGTGCCAGCAGTTCCTTAGCGGGACGCGCAGATACGCAGTATTTT	CASSSLAGRADTQYF
13	TRBJ2-7	TRBD1	TRBV7-2	TGTGCCAGCTCGAGGGGGCTAAGTAACGAGCAGTACTTC	CASSRGLSNEQYF